The T cell receptor (beta chain) described here comes from a study of blood T cell repertoires in COVID-19. This CDR3 is built from 13 residues. Between the trimmed V and J ends, which lost 6 bases and 1 base, there was a span of 9 bases. Germline-derived CDR1 and CDR2 are ENHRY and SYGVKD. Sequencing used immunoSEQ multiplex PCR; TCRdb keeps in-frame clones, though not all of them. The sample carries about 20,000 clones, more than 90% recorded once. The chain uses TRBV10-3 and TRBJ1-1; possibly TRBD1 for D (5 bases). The sequenced sample was peripheral blood. This receptor was obtained from a man aged 65 to 85 with active COVID-19. The CDR3 region is CAISSGQNTEAFF. For the CDR3, the DNA is TGTGCCATCAGCTCAGGACAGAACACTGAAGCTTTCTTT.